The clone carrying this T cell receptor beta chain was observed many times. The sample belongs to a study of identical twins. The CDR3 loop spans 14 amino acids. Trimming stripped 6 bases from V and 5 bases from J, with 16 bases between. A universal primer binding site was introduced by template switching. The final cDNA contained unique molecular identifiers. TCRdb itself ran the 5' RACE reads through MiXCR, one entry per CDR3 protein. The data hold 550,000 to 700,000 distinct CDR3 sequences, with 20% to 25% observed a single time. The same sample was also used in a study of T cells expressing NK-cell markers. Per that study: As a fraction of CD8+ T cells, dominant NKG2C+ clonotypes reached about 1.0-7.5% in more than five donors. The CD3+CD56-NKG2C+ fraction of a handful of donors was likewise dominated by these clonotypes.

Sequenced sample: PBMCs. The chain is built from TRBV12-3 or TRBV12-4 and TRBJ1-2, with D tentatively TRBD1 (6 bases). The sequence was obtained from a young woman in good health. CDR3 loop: CASSPRQATYGYTF. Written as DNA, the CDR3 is TGTGCCAGCAGCCCCCGACAGGCTACTTATGGCTACACCTTC.